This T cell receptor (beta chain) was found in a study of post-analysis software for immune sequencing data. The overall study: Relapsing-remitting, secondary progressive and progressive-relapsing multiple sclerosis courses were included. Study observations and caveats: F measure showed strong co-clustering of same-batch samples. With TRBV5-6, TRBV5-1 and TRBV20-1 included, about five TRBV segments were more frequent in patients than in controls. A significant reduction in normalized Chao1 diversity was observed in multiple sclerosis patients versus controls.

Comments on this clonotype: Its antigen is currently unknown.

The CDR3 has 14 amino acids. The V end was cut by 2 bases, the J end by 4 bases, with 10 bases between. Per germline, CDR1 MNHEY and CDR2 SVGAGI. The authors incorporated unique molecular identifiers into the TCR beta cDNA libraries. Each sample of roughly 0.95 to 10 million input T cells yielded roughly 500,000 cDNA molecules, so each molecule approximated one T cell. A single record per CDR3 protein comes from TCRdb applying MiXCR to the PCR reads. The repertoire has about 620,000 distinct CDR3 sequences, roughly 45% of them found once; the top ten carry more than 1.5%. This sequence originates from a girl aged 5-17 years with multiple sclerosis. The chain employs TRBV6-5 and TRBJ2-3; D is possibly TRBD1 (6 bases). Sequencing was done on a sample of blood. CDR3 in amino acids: CASSYQGSADTQYF. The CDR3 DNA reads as TGTGCCAGCAGTTACCAGGGGAGCGCAGATACGCAGTATTTT.